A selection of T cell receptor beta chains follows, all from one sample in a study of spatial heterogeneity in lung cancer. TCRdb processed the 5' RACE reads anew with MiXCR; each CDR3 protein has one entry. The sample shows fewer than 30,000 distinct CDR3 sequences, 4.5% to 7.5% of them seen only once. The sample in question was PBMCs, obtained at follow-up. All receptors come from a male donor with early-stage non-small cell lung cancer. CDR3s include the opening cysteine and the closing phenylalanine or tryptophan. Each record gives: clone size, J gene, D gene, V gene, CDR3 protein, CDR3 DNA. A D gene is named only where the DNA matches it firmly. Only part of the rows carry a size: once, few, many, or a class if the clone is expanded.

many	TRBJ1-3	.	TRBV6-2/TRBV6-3	CASRPGAINSGNTIYF	TGTGCCAGCAGACCTGGGGCGATTAACTCTGGAAACACCATATATTTT
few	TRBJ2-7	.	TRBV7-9	CASSLGESIYEQYF	TGTGCCAGCAGCTTGGGGGAGTCAATCTACGAGCAGTACTTC
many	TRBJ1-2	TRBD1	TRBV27	CASSDSQGAWGYTF	TGTGCCAGCAGTGACTCACAGGGGGCTTGGGGCTACACCTTC
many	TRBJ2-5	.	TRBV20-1	CSARGGSETQYF	TGCAGTGCTAGAGGGGGGTCGGAGACCCAGTACTTC
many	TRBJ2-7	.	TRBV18	CASSLTTDSYEQYF	TGTGCCAGCTCGCTCACGACAGACTCCTACGAGCAGTACTTC
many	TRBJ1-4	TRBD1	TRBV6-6	CASSYLGQGGEKLFF	TGTGCCAGCAGTTATCTGGGACAGGGCGGTGAAAAACTGTTTTTT
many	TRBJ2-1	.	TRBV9	CASNLGRGSYNEQFF	TGTGCCAGCAACCTGGGGAGAGGCTCCTACAATGAGCAGTTCTTC
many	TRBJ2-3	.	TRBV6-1	CASSIQGLADTQYF	TGTGCCAGCAGTATACAGGGATTAGCAGATACGCAGTATTTT
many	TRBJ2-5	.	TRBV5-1	CASSYGPGRAETQYF	TGCGCCAGCAGCTACGGTCCAGGGCGTGCGGAGACCCAGTACTTC
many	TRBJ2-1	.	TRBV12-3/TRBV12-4	CASSPNRGYNEQFF	TGTGCCAGCAGTCCAAACCGGGGCTACAATGAGCAGTTCTTC
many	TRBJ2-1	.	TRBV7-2	CASGRFNEQFF	TGTGCCAGCGGCAGGTTCAATGAGCAGTTCTTC
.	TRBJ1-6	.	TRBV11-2	CASNRSGGYNSPLHF	TGTGCCAGCAACAGGTCGGGGGGTTATAATTCACCCCTCCACTTT
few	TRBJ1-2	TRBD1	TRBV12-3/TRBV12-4	CASTATRGQGLNYGYTF	TGTGCCAGCACCGCCACCCGCGGACAGGGTTTAAACTATGGCTACACCTTC
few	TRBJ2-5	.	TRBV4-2	CASSLDLQGLGRRETQYF	TGTGCCAGCAGCCTAGACCTCCAGGGGCTAGGGAGGAGGGAGACCCAGTACTTC
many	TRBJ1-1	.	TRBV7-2	CASSPGQNTEAFF	TGTGCCAGCAGCCCCGGACAGAACACTGAAGCTTTCTTT
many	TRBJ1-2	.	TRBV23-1	CASSVTGKYGYTF	TGCGCCAGCAGCGTGACCGGGAAGTACGGCTACACCTTC
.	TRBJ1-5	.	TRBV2	CASSGTAFSNQPQHF	TGTGCCAGCAGTGGGACAGCTTTTAGCAATCAGCCCCAGCATTTT
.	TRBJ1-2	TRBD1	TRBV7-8	CASSFDRGVYGYTF	TGTGCCAGCAGCTTCGACAGGGGGGTCTATGGCTACACCTTC
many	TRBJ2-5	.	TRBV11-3	CASSSIMEETQYF	TGTGCCAGCAGCTCCATAATGGAAGAGACCCAGTACTTC
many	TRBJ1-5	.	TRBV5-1	CASSLGDLPGQPQHF	TGCGCCAGCAGCTTGGGGGACTTACCGGGACAGCCCCAGCATTTT
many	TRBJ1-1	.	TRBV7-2	CASSPDVGRSAEAFF	TGTGCCAGCAGCCCAGACGTGGGTAGGTCGGCTGAAGCTTTCTTT
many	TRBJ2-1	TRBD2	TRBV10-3	CAISGLAGNEQFF	TGTGCCATCAGTGGACTAGCGGGCAATGAGCAGTTCTTC
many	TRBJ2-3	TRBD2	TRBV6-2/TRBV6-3	CASRAGDGTDTQYF	TGTGCCAGCAGAGCGGGAGATGGCACAGATACGCAGTATTTT
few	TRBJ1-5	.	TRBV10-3	CAIAPGGSDQPQHF	TGTGCCATCGCTCCGGGGGGGTCGGATCAGCCCCAGCATTTT
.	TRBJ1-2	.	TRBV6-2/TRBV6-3	CASTYGRNYGYTF	TGTGCCAGCACCTACGGACGGAACTATGGCTACACCTTC
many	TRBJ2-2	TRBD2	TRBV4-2	CASSLAGGSSTGELFF	TGTGCCAGCAGCCTAGCGGGGGGATCGTCGACCGGGGAGCTGTTTTTT
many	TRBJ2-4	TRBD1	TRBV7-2	CASTRDRNIQYF	TGTGCCAGCACCAGGGACAGAAACATTCAGTACTTC
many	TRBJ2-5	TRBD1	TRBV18	CASSSSWDSLLQETQYF	TGTGCCAGCTCAAGCTCTTGGGACAGCCTCCTCCAAGAGACCCAGTACTTC
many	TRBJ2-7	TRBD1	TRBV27	CASSTGQGNSYEQYF	TGTGCCAGCAGCACCGGACAGGGAAACTCCTACGAGCAGTACTTC
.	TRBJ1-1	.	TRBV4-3	CASSQDGMENTEAFF	TGCGCCAGCAGCCAAGATGGCATGGAAAACACTGAAGCTTTCTTT
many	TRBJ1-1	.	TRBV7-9	CASSLERTEAFF	TGTGCCAGCAGCTTAGAGAGGACTGAAGCTTTCTTT
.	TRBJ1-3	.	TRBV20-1	CSARDGDGGNTIYF	TGCAGTGCTAGAGATGGGGACGGAGGAAACACCATATATTTT
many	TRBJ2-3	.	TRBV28	CALLRLDTQYF	TGTGCCCTCCTGCGATTAGATACGCAGTATTTT
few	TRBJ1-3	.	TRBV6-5	CASSYGGSRGNTIYF	TGTGCCAGCAGTTACGGTGGCAGCCGGGGAAACACCATATATTTT
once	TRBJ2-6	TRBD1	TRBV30	CAWSLGTGEVLTF	TGTGCCTGGAGCCTAGGGACAGGGGAAGTCCTGACTTTC
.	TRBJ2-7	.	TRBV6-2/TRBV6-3	CASSYGQCAEQYF	TGTGCCAGCAGTTACGGCCAGTGTGCCGAGCAGTACTTC
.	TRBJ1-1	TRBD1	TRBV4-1	CASSQSGTVNTEAFF	TGCGCCAGCAGCCAATCCGGGACAGTGAACACTGAAGCTTTCTTT
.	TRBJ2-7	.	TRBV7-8	CASSLIVAQSSYEQYF	TGTGCCAGCAGCTTAATTGTGGCCCAGAGCTCCTACGAGCAGTACTTC
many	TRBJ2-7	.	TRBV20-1	CSAREGFTGNEQYF	TGCAGTGCTAGAGAGGGGTTTACAGGGAACGAGCAGTACTTC
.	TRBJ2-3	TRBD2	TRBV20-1	CSARRASGGFEDTQYF	TGCAGTGCTCGACGGGCTAGCGGGGGGTTTGAAGATACGCAGTATTTT
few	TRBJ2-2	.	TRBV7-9	CASSPIAGELFF	TGTGCCAGCAGCCCTATAGCCGGGGAGCTGTTTTTT
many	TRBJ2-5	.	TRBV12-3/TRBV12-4	CASSFGGIAETQYF	TGTGCCAGCAGTTTTGGGGGGATCGCGGAGACCCAGTACTTC
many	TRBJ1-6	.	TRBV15	CATSRLDMGTYNSPLHF	TGTGCCACCAGCAGACTCGACATGGGCACTTATAATTCACCCCTCCACTTT
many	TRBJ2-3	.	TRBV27	CASSLSRGAIDTQYF	TGTGCCAGCAGTTTATCACGGGGGGCTATCGATACGCAGTATTTT
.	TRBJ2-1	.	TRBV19	CASSANRPPEGNEQFF	TGTGCCAGTAGTGCAAACAGACCGCCCGAAGGTAATGAGCAGTTCTTC
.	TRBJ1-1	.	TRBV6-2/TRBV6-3	CASSLAGLREAFF	TGTGCCAGCAGTTTAGCAGGGTTACGAGAAGCTTTCTTT
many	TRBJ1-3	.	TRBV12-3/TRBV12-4	CASSLAATGNTIYF	TGTGCCAGCAGTTTAGCAGCGACTGGAAACACCATATATTTT
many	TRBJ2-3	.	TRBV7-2	CASSLARAPDTQYF	TGTGCCAGCAGCTTAGCGCGGGCCCCAGATACGCAGTATTTT
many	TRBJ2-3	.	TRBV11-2	CASSPRDPTDTQYF	TGTGCCAGCAGCCCCCGGGACCCCACAGATACGCAGTATTTT
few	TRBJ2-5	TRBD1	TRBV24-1	CATSDPGQSGGETQYF	TGTGCCACCAGTGACCCGGGACAGTCTGGTGGAGAGACCCAGTACTTC
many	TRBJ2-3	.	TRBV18	CASSSSGVSTDTQYF	TGTGCCAGCTCATCATCGGGGGTAAGCACAGATACGCAGTATTTT
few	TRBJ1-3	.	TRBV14	CASSLSRFSGNTIYF	TGTGCCAGCAGCCTTTCTAGGTTCTCTGGAAACACCATATATTTT
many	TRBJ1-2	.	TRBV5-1	CASSLGQGKGYGYTF	TGCGCCAGCAGCTTGGGTCAGGGGAAGGGCTATGGCTACACCTTC
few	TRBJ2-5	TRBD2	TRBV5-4	CASSGGGAGQETQYF	TGTGCCAGCAGCGGCGGGGGAGCGGGCCAAGAGACCCAGTACTTC
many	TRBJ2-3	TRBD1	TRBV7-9	CASSRGQGTDTQYF	TGTGCCAGCAGCCGGGGACAGGGCACAGATACGCAGTATTTT
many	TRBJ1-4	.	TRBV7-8	CASSFPRGSGSELFF	TGTGCCAGCAGCTTCCCCCGGGGGTCGGGTTCCGAACTGTTTTTT
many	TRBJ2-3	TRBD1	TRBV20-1	CSAKGQSRADTQYF	TGCAGTGCTAAGGGACAGTCTCGGGCAGATACGCAGTATTTT
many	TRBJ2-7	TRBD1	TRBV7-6	CASSPGTGGYEQYF	TGTGCCAGCAGTCCAGGGACAGGGGGCTACGAGCAGTACTTC
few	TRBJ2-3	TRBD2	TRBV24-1	CATSSTSGSTNTDTQYF	TGTGCCACCAGCTCGACTAGCGGGTCTACTAACACAGATACGCAGTATTTT